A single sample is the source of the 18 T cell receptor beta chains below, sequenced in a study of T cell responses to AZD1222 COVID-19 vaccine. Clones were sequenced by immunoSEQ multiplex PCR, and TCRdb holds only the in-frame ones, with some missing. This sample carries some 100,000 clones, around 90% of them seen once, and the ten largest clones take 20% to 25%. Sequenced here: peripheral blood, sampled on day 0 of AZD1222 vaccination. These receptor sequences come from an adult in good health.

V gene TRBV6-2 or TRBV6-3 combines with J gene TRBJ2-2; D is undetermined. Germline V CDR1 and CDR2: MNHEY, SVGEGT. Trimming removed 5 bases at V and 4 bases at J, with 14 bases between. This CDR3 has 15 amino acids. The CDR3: CASSIHQISTGELFF. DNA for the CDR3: TGTGCCAGCAGTATCCATCAGATCTCCACCGGGGAGCTGTTTTTT.

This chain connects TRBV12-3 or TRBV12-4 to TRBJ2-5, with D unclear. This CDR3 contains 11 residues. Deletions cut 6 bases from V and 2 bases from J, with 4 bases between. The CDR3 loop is CASSQQETQYF. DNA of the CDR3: TGTGCCAGCAGCCAACAAGAGACCCAGTACTTC.

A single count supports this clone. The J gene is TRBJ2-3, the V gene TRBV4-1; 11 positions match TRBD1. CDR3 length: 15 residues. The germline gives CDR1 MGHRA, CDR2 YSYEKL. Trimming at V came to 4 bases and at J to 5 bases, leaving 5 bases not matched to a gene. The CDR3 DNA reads TGCGCCAGCAGCCCGGACAGGGGGCGAGAAGATACGCAGTATTTT. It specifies CASSPDRGREDTQYF.

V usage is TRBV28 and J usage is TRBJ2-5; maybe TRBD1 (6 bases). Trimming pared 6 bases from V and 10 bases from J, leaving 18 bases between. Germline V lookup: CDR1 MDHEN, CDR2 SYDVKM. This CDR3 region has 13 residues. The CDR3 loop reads CASRGQINGVQYF. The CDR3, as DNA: TGTGCCAGCAGAGGACAGATAAATGGGGTCCAGTACTTC.

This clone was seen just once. The CDR3 region is CASSFRGANTEAFF. The CDR3 bases are TGTGCCAGTAGTTTCCGCGGTGCCAACACTGAAGCTTTCTTT. This chain links TRBV19 with TRBJ1-1; D is undetermined. The CDR3 is made up of 14 amino acids. Trimming pared 5 bases from V and 2 bases from J, leaving 12 bases between. Germline V gene sequence: CDR1 LNHDA, CDR2 SQIVND (reference sequence).

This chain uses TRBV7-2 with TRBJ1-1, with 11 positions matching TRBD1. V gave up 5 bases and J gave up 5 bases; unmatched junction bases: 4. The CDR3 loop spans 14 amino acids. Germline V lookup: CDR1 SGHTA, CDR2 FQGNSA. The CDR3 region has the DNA TGTGCCAGCAGCACCCGGGACAGGGGGACTGAAGCTTTCTTT. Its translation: CASSTRDRGTEAFF.

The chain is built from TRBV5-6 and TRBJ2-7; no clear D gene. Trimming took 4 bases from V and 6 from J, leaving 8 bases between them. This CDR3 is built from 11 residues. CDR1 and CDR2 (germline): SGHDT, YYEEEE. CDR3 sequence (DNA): TGTGCCAGCAGCAGTGCTTTCGAGCAGTACTTC. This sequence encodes CASSSAFEQYF. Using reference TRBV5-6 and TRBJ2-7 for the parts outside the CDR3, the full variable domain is DAGVTQSPTHLIKTRGQQVTLRCSPKSGHDTVSWYQQALGQGPQFIFQYYEEEERQRGNFPDRFSGHQFPNYSSELNVNALLLGDSALYLCASSSAFEQYFGPGTRLTVT.

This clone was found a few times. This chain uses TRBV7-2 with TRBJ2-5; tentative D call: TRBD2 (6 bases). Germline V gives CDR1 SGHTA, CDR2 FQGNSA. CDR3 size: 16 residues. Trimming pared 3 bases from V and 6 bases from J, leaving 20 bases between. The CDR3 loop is CASSFGGTGKRKTQYF. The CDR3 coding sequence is TGTGCCAGCAGCTTCGGGGGAACGGGTAAAAGAAAGACCCAGTACTTC.

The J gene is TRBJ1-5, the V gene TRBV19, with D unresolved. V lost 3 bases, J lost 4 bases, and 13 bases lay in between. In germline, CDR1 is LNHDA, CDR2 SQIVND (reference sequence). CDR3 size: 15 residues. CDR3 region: CASSIEGPNNQPQHF. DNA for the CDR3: TGTGCCAGTAGTATCGAGGGTCCTAATAATCAGCCCCAGCATTTT.

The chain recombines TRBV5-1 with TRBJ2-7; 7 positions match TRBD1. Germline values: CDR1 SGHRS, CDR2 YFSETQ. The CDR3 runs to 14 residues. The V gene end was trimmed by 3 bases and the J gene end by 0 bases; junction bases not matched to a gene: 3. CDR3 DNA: TGCGCCAGCAGCTCACAGGGGAGCTCCTACGAGCAGTACTTC. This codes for CASSSQGSSYEQYF.

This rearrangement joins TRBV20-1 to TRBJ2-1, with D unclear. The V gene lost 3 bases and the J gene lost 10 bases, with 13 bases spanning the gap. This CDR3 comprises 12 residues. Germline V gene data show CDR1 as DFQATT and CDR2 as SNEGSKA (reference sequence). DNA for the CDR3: TGCAGTGCTAGTGATAGTAGCAGGGAGCAGTTCTTC. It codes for CSASDSSREQFF.

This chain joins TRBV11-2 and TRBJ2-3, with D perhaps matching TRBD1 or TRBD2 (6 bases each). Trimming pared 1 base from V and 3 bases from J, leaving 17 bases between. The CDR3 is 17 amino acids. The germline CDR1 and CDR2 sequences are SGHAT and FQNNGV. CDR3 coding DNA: TGTGCCAGCAGCTTAGTTGGTTCGGGGGCGGGGACAGATACGCAGTATTTT. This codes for CASSLVGSGAGTDTQYF.

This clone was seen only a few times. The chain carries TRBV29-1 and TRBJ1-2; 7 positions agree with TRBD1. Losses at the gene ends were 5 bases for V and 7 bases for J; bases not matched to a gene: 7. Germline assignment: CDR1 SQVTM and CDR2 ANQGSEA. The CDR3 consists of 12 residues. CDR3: CSVTLNRGGYTF. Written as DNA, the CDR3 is TGCAGCGTTACCCTGAACAGGGGTGGCTACACCTTC.

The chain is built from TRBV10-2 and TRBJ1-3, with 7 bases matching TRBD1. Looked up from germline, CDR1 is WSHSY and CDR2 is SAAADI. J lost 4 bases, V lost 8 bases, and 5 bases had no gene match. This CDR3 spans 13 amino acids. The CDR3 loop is CASAGGGGNTIYF. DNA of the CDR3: TGCGCCAGCGCAGGGGGAGGAGGAAACACCATATATTTT.

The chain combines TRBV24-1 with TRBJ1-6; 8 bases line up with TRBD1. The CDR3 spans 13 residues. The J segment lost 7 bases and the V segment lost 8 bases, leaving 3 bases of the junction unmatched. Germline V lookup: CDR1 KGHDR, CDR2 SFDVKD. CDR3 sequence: CATTGQGNSPLHF. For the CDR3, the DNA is TGTGCCACCACCGGACAGGGAAATTCACCCCTCCACTTT.

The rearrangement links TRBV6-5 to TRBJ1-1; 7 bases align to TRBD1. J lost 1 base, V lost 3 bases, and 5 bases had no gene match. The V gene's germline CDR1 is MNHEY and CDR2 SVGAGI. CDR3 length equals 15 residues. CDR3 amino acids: CASSYWDRRNTEAFF. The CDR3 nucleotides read TGTGCCAGCAGTTATTGGGACAGAAGGAACACTGAAGCTTTCTTT.

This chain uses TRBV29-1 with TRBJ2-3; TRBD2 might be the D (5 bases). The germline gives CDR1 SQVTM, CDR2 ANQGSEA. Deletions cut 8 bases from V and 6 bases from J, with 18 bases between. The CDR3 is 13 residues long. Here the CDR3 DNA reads TGCAGCACTCGGACTTCGATAGTGGATACGCAGTATTTT. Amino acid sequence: CSTRTSIVDTQYF.

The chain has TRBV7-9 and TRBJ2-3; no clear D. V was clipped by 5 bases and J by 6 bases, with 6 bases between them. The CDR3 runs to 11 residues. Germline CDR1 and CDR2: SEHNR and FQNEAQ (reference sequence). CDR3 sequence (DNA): TGTGCCAGCAGCCGGCGCGATACGCAGTATTTT. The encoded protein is CASSRRDTQYF.